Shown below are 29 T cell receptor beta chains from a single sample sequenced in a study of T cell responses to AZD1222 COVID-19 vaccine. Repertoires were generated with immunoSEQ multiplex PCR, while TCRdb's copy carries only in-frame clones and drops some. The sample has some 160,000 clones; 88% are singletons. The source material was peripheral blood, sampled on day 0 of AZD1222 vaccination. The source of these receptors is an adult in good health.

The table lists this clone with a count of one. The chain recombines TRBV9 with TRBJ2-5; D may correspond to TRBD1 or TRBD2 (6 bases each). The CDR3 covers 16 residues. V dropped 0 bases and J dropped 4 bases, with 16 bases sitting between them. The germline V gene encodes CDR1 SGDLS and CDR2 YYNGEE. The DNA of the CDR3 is TGTGCCAGCAGCGTAGCTGGGGAAGGGGGGCGAGAGACCCAGTACTTC. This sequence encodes CASSVAGEGGRETQYF.

The CDR3 region has the DNA TGTGCCAGCACCGACGGGGACTCTGGGGCCAACGTCCTGACTTTC. This gives the protein CASTDGDSGANVLTF. The chain recombines TRBV6-5 with TRBJ2-6; D is perhaps TRBD2 (5 bases). V shed 7 bases and J shed 0 bases, with 10 bases lying between them. The germline gives CDR1 MNHEY, CDR2 SVGAGI. This CDR3 region has 15 residues.

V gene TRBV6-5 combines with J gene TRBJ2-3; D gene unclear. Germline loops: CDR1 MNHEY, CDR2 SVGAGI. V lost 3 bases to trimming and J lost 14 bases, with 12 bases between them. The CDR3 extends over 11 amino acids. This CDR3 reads CASSYRALGYF. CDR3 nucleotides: TGTGCCAGCAGTTATCGGGCCCTGGGGTATTTT.

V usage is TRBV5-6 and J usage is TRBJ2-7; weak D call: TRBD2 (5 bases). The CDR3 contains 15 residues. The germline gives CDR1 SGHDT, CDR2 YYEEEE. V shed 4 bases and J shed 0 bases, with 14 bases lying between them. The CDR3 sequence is CASSPLLGISYEQYF. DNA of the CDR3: TGTGCCAGCAGCCCCCTACTAGGCATCTCCTACGAGCAGTACTTC.

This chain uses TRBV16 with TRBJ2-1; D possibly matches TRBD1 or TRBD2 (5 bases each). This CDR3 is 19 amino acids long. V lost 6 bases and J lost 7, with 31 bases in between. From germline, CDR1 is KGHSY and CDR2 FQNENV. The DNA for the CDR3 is TGTGCCAGCAGGAGAATCGGGCCAGGGACGGGATATACAGAGAATGAGCAGTTCTTC. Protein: CASRRIGPGTGYTENEQFF.

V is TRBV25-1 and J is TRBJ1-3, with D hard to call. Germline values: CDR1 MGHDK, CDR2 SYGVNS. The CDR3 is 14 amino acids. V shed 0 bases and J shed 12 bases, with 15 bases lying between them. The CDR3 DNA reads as TGTGCCAGCAGTGAATATATTCGAGGGAACGGCATATATTTT. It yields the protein CASSEYIRGNGIYF.

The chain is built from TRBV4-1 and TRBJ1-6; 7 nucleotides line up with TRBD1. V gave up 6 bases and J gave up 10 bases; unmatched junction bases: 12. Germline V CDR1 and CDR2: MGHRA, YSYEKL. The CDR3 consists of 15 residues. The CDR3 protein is CASSPPDRVESPLHF. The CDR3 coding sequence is TGCGCCAGCAGTCCCCCTGACAGGGTGGAATCACCCCTCCACTTT.

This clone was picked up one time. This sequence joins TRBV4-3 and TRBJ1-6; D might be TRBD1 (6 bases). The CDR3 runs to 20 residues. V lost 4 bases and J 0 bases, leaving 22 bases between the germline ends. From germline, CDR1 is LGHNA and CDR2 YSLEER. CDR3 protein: CASSPDSRPFLSSYNSPLHF. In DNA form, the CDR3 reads TGCGCCAGCAGCCCGGACAGCAGGCCTTTCCTCAGCTCCTATAATTCACCCCTCCACTTT.

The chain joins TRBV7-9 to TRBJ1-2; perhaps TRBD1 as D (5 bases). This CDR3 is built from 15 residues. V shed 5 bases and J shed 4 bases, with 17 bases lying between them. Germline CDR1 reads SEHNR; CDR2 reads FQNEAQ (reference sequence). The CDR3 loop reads CASSPGGESSYGYTF. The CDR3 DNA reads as TGTGCCAGCAGCCCTGGGGGAGAATCATCCTATGGCTACACCTTC.

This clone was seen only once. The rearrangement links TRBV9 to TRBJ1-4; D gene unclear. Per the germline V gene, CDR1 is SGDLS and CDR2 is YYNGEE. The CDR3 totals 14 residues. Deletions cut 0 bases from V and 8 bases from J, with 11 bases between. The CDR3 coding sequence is TGTGCCAGCAGCGTAGGAATCAGTGGGGAAAAACTGTTTTTT. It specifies CASSVGISGEKLFF.

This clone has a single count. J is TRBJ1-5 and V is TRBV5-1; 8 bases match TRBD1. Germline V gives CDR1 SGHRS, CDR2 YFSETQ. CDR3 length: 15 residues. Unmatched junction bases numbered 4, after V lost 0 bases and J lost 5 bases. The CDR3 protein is CASSLGSGGYQPQHF. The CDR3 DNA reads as TGCGCCAGCAGCTTGGGATCAGGGGGCTATCAGCCCCAGCATTTT.

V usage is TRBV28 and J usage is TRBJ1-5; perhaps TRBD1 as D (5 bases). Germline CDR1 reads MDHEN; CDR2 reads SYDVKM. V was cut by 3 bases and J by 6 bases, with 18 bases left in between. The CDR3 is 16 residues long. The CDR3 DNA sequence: TGTGCCAGCAGTTTGTCGCTCTGGGGCGGGGGTCAGCCCCAGCATTTT. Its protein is CASSLSLWGGGQPQHF.

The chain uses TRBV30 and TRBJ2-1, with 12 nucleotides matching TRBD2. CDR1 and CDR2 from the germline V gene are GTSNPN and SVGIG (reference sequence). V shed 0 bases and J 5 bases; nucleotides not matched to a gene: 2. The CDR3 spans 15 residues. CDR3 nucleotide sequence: TGTGCCTGGAGTGTTCGACTAGCGGGGGACAATGAGCAGTTCTTC. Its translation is CAWSVRLAGDNEQFF.

CDR3: CASSVGANYGYTF. The CDR3 bases are TGTGCCAGCAGTGTAGGCGCTAACTATGGCTACACCTTC. The chain carries TRBV12-3 or TRBV12-4 and TRBJ1-2; D is ambiguous. The CDR3 has 13 amino acids. Trimming shortened V by 5 bases and J by 0 bases, and 7 bases separated the two germline ends.

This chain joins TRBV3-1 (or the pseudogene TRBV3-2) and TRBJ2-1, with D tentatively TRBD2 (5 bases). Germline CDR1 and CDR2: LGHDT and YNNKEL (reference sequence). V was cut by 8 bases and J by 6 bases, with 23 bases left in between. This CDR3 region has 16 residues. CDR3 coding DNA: TGTGCCAGCGCCCCTAGAGTAGGGCCAGGAGGCAATGAGCAGTTCTTC. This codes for CASAPRVGPGGNEQFF.

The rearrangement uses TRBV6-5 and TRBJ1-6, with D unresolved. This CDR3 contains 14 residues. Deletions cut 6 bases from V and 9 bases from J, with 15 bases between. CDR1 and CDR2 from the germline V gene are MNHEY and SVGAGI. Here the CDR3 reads CASRRRRQSSPLHF. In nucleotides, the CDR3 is TGTGCCAGCAGAAGACGTCGGCAGAGTTCACCCCTCCACTTT.

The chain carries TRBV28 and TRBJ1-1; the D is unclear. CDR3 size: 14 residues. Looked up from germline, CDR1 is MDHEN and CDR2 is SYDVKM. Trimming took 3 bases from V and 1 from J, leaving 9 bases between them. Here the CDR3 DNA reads TGTGCCAGCAGTTTGTTACCGGCGAACACTGAAGCTTTCTTT. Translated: CASSLLPANTEAFF. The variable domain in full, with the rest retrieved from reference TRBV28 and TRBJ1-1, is DVKVTQSSRYLVKRTGEKVFLECVQDMDHENMFWYRQDPGLGLRLIYFSYDVKMKEKGDIPEGYSVSREKKERFSLILESASTNQTSMYLCASSLLPANTEAFFGQGTRLTVV.

CDR3 in amino acids: CASSRPLYSNQPQHF. In DNA form, the CDR3 reads TGTGCCAGCAGCCGGCCCCTTTATAGCAATCAGCCCCAGCATTTT. The chain uses TRBV28 and TRBJ1-5, with D unresolved. The V end was cut by 6 bases, the J end by 0 bases, with 12 bases between. The CDR3 runs 15 residues. The germline V gene encodes CDR1 MDHEN and CDR2 SYDVKM.

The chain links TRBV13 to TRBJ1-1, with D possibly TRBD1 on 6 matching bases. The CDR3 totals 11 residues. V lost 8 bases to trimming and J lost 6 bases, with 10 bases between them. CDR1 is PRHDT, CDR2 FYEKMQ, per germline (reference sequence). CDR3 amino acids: CASVAGAEAFF. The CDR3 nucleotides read TGTGCCAGCGTGGCAGGGGCTGAAGCTTTCTTT. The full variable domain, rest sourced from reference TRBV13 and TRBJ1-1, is AAGVIQSPRHLIKEKRETATLKCYPIPRHDTVYWYQQGPGQDPQFLISFYEKMQSDKGSIPDRFSAQQFSDYHSELNMSSLELGDSALYFCASVAGAEAFFGQGTRLTVV.

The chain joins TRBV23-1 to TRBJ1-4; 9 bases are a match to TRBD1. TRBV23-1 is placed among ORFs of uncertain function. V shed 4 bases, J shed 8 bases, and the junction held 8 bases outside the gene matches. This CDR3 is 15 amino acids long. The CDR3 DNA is TGCGCCAGCAGTCTCCGGGACAGGGAATCGGAAAAACTGTTTTTT. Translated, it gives CASSLRDRESEKLFF.

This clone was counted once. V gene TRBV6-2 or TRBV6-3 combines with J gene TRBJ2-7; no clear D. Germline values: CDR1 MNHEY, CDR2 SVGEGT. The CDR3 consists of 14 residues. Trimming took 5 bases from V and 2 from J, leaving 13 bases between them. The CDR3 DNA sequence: TGTGCCAGCAGTGCTCCTCAGGACCCCTACGAGCAGTACTTC. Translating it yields CASSAPQDPYEQYF.

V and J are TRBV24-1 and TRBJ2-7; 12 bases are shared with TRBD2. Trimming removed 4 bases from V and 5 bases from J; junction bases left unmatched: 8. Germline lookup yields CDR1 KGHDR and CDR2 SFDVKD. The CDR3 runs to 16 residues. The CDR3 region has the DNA TGTGCCACCAGTGACCCGACTAGCGGGAGTAAACACGAGCAGTACTTC. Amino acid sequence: CATSDPTSGSKHEQYF.

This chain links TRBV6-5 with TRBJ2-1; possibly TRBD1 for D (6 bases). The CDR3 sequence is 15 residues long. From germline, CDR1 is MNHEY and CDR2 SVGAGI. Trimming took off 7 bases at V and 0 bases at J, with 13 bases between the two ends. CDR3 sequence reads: CASKKDRSSYNEQFF. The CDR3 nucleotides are TGTGCCAGCAAAAAGGACAGAAGCTCCTACAATGAGCAGTTCTTC.

The CDR3 nucleotides read TGTGCCAGCAGGGGAACAGGGAACACAGATACGCAGTATTTT. Protein: CASRGTGNTDTQYF. This sequence joins TRBV28 and TRBJ2-3; a possible D gene is TRBD1 (6 bases). V lost 6 bases and J 2 bases, leaving 12 bases between the germline ends. The CDR3 is 14 residues long. Germline lookup yields CDR1 MDHEN and CDR2 SYDVKM.

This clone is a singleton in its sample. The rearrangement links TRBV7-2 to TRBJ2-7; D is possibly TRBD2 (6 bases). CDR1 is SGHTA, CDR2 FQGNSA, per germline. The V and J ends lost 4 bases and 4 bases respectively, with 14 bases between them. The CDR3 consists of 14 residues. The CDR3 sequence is CASSSGQGRYEQYF. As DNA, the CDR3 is TGTGCCAGCAGCTCCGGACAAGGGAGGTACGAGCAGTACTTC.

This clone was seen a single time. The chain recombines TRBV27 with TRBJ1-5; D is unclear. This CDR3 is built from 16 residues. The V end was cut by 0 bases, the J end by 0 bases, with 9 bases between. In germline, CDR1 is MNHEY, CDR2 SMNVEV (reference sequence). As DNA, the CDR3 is TGTGCCAGCAGTTTATCGGCCACCTATAGCAATCAGCCCCAGCATTTT. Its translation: CASSLSATYSNQPQHF.

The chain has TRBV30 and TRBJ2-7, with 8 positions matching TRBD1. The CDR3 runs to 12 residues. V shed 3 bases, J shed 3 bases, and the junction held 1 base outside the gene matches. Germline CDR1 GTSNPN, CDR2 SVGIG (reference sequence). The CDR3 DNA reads TGTGCCTGGAGGGACAGGGTCTACGAGCAGTACTTC. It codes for CAWRDRVYEQYF.

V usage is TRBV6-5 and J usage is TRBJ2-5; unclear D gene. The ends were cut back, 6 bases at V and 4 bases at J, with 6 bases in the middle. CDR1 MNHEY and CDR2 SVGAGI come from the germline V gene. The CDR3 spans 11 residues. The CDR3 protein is CASRLGETQYF. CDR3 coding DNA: TGTGCCAGCAGGCTAGGAGAGACCCAGTACTTC.

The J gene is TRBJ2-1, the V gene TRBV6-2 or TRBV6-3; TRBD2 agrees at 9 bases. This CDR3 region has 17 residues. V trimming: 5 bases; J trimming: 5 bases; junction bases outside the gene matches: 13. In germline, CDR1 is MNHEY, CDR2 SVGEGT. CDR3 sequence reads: CASSHIPGTSPDNEQFF. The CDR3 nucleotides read TGTGCCAGCAGTCACATCCCGGGGACTAGCCCCGACAATGAGCAGTTCTTC.